This T cell receptor beta chain was obtained from a study of glioma-infiltrating T cells after dendritic cell vaccination. The study, taken as a whole, reports: Few patients contributed both blood and tumor specimens. Higher pretreatment TIL content predicted longer progression-free time and survival.

A few counts support this clone. The antigen remains unidentified. Libraries were prepared by immunoSEQ multiplex PCR; TCRdb keeps only in-frame clonotypes and omits some of them. This sample carries about 67,000 clones, approximately 80% of them seen once, and the ten largest clones take less than 8%. This sequence was found in a human donor with glioblastoma. The source was blood, collected before dendritic cell vaccination.

The CDR3 sequence is CASSKIAGDYNEQFF. CDR3 nucleotide sequence: TGTGCCAGCTCAAAGATAGCGGGGGACTACAATGAGCAGTTCTTC. The V and J genes are TRBV6-4 and TRBJ2-1, with 9 bases that match TRBD2. This CDR3 spans 15 amino acids. The germline V gene encodes CDR1 MRHNA and CDR2 SNTAGT. The junction had 8 bases not matched to a gene; V was cut back by 8 bases and J by 3 bases.